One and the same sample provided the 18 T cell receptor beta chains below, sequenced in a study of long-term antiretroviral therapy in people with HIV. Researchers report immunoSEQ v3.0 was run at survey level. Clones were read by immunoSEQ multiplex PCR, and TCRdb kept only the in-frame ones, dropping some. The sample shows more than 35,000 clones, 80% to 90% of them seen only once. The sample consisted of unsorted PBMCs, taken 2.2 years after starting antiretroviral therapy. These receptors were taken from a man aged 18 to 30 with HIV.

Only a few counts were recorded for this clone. The CDR3 DNA is TGTGCTAGTGCACCCCCGGATCAGCCCCAGCATTTT. Translating it yields CASAPPDQPQHF. The chain carries TRBV12-5 and TRBJ1-5; D unclear. The CDR3 sequence is 12 residues long. Trimming took off 7 bases at V and 5 bases at J, with 9 bases between the two ends. Germline V lookup: CDR1 LGHNT, CDR2 FRNRAP.

This CDR3 reads CASSRGSDTGELFF. DNA for the CDR3: TGTGCCAGCAGCAGGGGGAGTGACACCGGGGAGCTGTTTTTT. The chain couples TRBV7-3 to TRBJ2-2; the D gene is possibly TRBD1 (6 bases). From germline, CDR1 is SGHTA and CDR2 FQGTGA. V was pared by 5 bases and J by 3 bases, with 10 bases between. The CDR3 extends over 14 amino acids.

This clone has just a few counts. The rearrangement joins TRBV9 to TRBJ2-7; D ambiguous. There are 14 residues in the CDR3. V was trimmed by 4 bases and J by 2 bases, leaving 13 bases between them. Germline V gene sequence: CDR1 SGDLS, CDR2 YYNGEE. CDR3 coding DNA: TGTGCCAGCAGCCTGGGTGGTGAAACCTACGAGCAGTACTTC. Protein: CASSLGGETYEQYF.

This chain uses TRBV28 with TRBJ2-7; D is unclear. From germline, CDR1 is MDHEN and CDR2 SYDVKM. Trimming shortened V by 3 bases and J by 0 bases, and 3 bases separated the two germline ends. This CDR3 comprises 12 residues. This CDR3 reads CASSLNSYEQYF. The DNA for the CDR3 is TGTGCCAGCAGTTTGAACTCCTACGAGCAGTACTTC.

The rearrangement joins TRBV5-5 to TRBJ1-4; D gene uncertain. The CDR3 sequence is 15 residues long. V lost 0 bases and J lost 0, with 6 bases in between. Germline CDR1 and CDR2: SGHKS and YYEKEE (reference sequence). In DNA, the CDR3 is TGTGCCAGCAGCTTGGAGGCTGCAACTAATGAAAAACTGTTTTTT. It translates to CASSLEAATNEKLFF.

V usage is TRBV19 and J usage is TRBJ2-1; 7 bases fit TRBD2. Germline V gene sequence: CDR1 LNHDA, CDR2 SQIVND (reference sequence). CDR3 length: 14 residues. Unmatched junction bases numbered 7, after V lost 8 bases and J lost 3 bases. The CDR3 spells CASAQAGIYNEQFF. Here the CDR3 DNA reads TGTGCCAGTGCACAAGCGGGGATCTACAATGAGCAGTTCTTC.

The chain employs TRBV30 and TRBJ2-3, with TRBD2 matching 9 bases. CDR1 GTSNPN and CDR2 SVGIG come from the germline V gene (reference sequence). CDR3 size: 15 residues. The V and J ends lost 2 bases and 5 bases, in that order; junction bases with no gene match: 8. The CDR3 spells CAWSLVAGARDTQYF. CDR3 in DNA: TGTGCCTGGAGTCTAGTAGCGGGAGCTAGAGATACGCAGTATTTT.

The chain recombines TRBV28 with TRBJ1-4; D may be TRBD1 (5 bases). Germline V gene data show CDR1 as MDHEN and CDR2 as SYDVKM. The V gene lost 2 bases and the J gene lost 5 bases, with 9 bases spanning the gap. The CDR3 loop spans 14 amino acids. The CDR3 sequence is CASSLRQTNEKLFF. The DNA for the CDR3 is TGTGCCAGCAGTTTAAGACAGACGAATGAAAAACTGTTTTTT.

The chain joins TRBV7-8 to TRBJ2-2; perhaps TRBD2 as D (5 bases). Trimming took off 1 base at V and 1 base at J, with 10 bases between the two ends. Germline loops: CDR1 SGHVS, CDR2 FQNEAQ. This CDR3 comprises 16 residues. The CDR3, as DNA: TGTGCCAGCAGCTTAGTGAGACTACAGAACACCGGGGAGCTGTTTTTT. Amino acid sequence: CASSLVRLQNTGELFF. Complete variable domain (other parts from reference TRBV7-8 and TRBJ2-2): GAGVSQSPRYKVAKRGQDVALRCDPISGHVSLFWYQQALGQGPEFLTYFQNEAQLDKSGLPSDRFFAERPEGSVSTLKIQRTQQEDSAVYLCASSLVRLQNTGELFFGEGSRLTVL.

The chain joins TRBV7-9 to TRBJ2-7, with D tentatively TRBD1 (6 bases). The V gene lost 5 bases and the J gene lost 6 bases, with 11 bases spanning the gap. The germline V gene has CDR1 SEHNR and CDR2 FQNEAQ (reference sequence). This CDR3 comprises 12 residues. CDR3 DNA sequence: TGTGCCAGCAGCCCGACAGGTTCCGAGCAGTACTTC. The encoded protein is CASSPTGSEQYF.

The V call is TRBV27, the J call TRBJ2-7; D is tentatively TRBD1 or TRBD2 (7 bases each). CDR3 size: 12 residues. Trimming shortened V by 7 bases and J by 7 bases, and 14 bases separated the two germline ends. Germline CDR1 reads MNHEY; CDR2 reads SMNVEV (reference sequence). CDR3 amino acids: CASNPGGGEQYF. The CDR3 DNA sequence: TGTGCCAGCAACCCAGGGGGGGGTGAGCAGTACTTC.

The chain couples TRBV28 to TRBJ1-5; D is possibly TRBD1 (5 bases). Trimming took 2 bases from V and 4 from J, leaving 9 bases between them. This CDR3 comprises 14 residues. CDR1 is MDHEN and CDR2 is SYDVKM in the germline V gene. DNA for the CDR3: TGTGCCAGCAGTTTACCAGGGCCAAATCAGCCCCAGCATTTT. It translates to CASSLPGPNQPQHF. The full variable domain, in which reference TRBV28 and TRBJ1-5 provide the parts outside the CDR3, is DVKVTQSSRYLVKRTGEKVFLECVQDMDHENMFWYRQDPGLGLRLIYFSYDVKMKEKGDIPEGYSVSREKKERFSLILESASTNQTSMYLCASSLPGPNQPQHFGDGTRLSIL.

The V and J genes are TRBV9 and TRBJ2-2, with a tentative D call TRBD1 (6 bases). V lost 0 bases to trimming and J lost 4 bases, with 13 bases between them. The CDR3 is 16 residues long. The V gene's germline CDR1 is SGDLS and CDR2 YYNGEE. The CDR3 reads CASSVGWGLTTGELFF. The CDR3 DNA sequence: TGTGCCAGCAGCGTAGGGTGGGGGCTGACCACCGGGGAGCTGTTTTTT.

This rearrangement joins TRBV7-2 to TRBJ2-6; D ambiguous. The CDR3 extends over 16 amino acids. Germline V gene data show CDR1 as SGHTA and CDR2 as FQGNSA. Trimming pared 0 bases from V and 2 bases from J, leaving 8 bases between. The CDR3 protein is CASSLAYGPGANVLTF. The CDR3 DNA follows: TGTGCCAGCAGCTTAGCGTACGGTCCTGGGGCCAACGTCCTGACTTTC.

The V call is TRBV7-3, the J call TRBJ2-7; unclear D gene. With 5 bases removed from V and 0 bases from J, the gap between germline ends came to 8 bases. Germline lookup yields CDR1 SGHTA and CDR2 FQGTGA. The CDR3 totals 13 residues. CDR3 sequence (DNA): TGTGCCAGCAGCCCCGGACCCTCCTACGAGCAGTACTTC. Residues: CASSPGPSYEQYF.

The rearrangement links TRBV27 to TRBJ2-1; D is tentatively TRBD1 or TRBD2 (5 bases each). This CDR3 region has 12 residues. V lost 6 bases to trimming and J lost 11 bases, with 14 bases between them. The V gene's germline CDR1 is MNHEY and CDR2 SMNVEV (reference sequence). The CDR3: CASSLLGTQQFF. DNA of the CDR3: TGTGCCAGCAGCCTCCTCGGGACCCAGCAGTTCTTC.

The CDR3 loop is CASSLEVSVGGEQFF. CDR3 nucleotides: TGTGCCAGCAGCTTAGAGGTTAGCGTGGGGGGTGAGCAGTTCTTC. V gene TRBV7-9 combines with J gene TRBJ2-1, with D possibly TRBD2 on 6 matching bases. Germline loops: CDR1 SEHNR, CDR2 FQNEAQ (reference sequence). The CDR3 sequence is 15 residues long. V lost 1 base to trimming and J lost 9 bases, with 16 bases between them.

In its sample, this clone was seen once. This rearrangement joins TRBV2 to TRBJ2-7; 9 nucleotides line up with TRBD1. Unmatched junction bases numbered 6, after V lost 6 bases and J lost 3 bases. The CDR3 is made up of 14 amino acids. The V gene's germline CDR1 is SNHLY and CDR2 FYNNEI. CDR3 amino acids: CASREQGARYEQYF. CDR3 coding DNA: TGTGCCAGCAGAGAACAGGGGGCCCGCTACGAGCAGTACTTC.